The following is a T cell receptor (beta chain) sequence with its context. Its antigen is not identified. The data stem from a study of T cell repertoires in cytomegalovirus infection. Across the study: Indications of both CMV infection and matching HLA type were provided by public TCR beta signatures. The study's findings and limits: Cumulative public TCR beta family frequency identified CMV carriers with the relevant HLA.

Using its own MiXCR run on the reads, TCRdb lists one record per CDR3 protein. This sample yields 450,000 to 550,000 distinct CDR3 sequences, of which under 45% are seen a single time; around 44% belongs to the top ten. This CDR3 is built from 13 residues. V lost 1 base, J lost 4 bases, and 8 bases lay in between. Germline CDR1 SGHTA, CDR2 FQGNSA. The chain employs TRBV7-2 and TRBJ2-7, with no clear D. The sequences come from cultured PBMCs, collected from culture after CMV antigen stimulation. This receptor was taken from a human donor in good health (CMV status not recorded). Some clones in this sample may be carry-over from other donors' samples. The CDR3 nucleotides read TGTGCCAGCAGCTTAGTCCTTCAGTACGAGCAGTACTTC. Its protein product is CASSLVLQYEQYF.